The 3 T cell receptor beta chains below come from one sample, sequenced in a study of blood T cell repertoires in COVID-19. Produced via immunoSEQ multiplex PCR; TCRdb's table is partial and in-frame only. The data contain 250,000 to 350,000 clones, around nine tenths of them seen just once; the ten biggest clones take up roughly 0.96%. Sequencing was carried out using peripheral blood. The receptors originated from a woman in her thirties or forties who had recovered from COVID-19.

The rearrangement joins TRBV28 to TRBJ2-1; TRBD2 agrees at 8 bases. V gave up 5 bases and J gave up 3 bases; unmatched junction bases: 6. Germline V gene sequence: CDR1 MDHEN, CDR2 SYDVKM. The CDR3 runs 15 residues. CDR3 sequence (DNA): TGTGCCAGCAGTGGTAGCGGGACTTTCTACAATGAGCAGTTCTTC. It codes for CASSGSGTFYNEQFF.

The V gene is TRBV15, the J gene TRBJ2-3; TRBD1 matches 8 bases. Looked up from germline, CDR1 is LNHNV and CDR2 is YYDKDF (reference sequence). There are 19 residues in the CDR3. Germline trimming cut 0 bases from V and 7 bases from J; bases unmatched to any gene: 18. CDR3 nucleotides: TGTGCCACCAGCAGAGAGGGGGGCTCGGACAGGGCAGGCCCTAATACGCAGTATTTT. Amino acid sequence: CATSREGGSDRAGPNTQYF.

This chain connects TRBV2 to TRBJ2-5; 8 bases agree with TRBD2. Germline lookup yields CDR1 SNHLY and CDR2 FYNNEI. Trimming removed 7 bases from V and 4 bases from J; junction bases left unmatched: 11. CDR3 length: 15 residues. CDR3 in DNA: TGTGCCAGCACCCAATCCGGGGGGGGAGGAGAGACCCAGTACTTC. Translated, it gives CASTQSGGGGETQYF.